This TCR beta chain appears in the sequencing data of a study of T cells after yellow fever vaccination. For the study at large: The authors prepared low-cell-number fractions using SMART-Seq v4 Ultra Low Input.

This clonotype was detected many times. Its antigen is not known. A process of 5'RACE template switching, which added a universal primer site and UMIs, was used to make TCR cDNA. TCRdb reprocessed the 5' RACE reads via MiXCR and lists one record per CDR3 protein. Of hundreds of thousands of distinct CDR3 sequences in the sample, more than 9% were seen once. General study points: Researchers cautioned that FACS-sorted repertoires could harbor abundant clonotypes contaminating from the bulk population. Once the booster was given, most primary-vaccination clones reappeared, at approximately 97% for CD4 and 85% to 90% for CD8.

The CDR3 spans 8 residues. Trimming took off 5 bases at V and 6 bases at J, with 1 base between the two ends. Per germline, CDR1 DFQATT and CDR2 SNEGSKA (reference sequence). This specimen consisted of PBMCs, obtained on the day of the yellow fever booster vaccination. This clonotype originated in a man in his thirties or forties who received the YFV17D yellow fever vaccine. The chain links TRBV20-1 to TRBJ1-2; no definite D call. The CDR3 loop reads CSADGYTF. The CDR3 DNA is TGCAGTGCTGATGGCTACACCTTC.